This is a list of T cell receptor beta chains from one sample in a study of blood T cell repertoires in COVID-19. Libraries were prepared by immunoSEQ multiplex PCR; TCRdb keeps only in-frame clonotypes and omits some of them. The data contain roughly 100,000 clones, around 84% of them singletons. The sequencing sample was made of peripheral blood. The source is a man aged 55-75 years with acute or convalescent COVID-19. CDR3s include the opening cysteine and the closing phenylalanine or tryptophan. A D gene is named only where the DNA matches it firmly.

J gene,V gene,D gene,CDR3 protein
TRBJ2-1,TRBV10-1,TRBD2,CASSESTSGVFF
TRBJ1-1,TRBV3-1/TRBV3-2,NA,CASSGGDKTEAFF
TRBJ2-7,TRBV10-3,TRBD1,CAISESGTGASEQYF
TRBJ1-4,TRBV30,TRBD1,CASNQRDSYEKLFF
TRBJ2-5,TRBV3-1/TRBV3-2,TRBD2,CASSPPGTSKYF
TRBJ2-4,TRBV28,NA,CASSGAGAAKNIQYF
TRBJ2-2,TRBV11-2,NA,CASSSTANTGELFF
TRBJ1-4,TRBV6-5,NA,CASRGFGGGEEKLFF
TRBJ1-6,TRBV27,TRBD1,CASMPTTGGNSPLHF
TRBJ2-5,TRBV3-1/TRBV3-2,TRBD2,CASSQGRLAGGRGETQYF